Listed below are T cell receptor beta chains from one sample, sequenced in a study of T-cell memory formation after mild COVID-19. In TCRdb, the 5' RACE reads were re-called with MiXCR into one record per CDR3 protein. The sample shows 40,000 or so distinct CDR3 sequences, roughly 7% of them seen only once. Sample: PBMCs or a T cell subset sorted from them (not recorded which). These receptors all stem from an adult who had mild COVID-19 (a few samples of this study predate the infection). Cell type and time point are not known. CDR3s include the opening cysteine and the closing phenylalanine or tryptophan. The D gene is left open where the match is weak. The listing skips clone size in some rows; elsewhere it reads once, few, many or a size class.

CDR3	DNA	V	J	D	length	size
CASSLKTGTSSYEQYF	TGCGCCAGCAGCTTGAAAACAGGGACGAGCTCCTACGAGCAGTACTTC	TRBV5-1	TRBJ2-7	NA	16	medium-sized
CASSFPSTGLGDGYTF	TGTGCCAGCAGTTTTCCCTCGACAGGACTGGGTGATGGCTACACCTTC	TRBV28	TRBJ1-2	NA	16	many
CSVDGGSNTGELFF	TGCAGCGTTGATGGGGGATCGAACACCGGGGAGCTGTTTTTT	TRBV29-1	TRBJ2-2	NA	14	many
CASSPAGRNSPLHF	TGTGCCAGCAGCCCAGCCGGGCGAAATTCACCCCTCCACTTT	TRBV27	TRBJ1-6	NA	14	many
CASTEKSYEQYF	TGTGCCAGCACTGAAAAGTCCTACGAGCAGTACTTC	TRBV6-2/TRBV6-3	TRBJ2-7	NA	12	many
CASSLGQTYGYTF	TGCGCCAGCAGCTTAGGGCAGACCTATGGCTACACCTTC	TRBV5-1	TRBJ1-2	NA	13	NA
CSASRATEAFF	TGCAGTGCTAGTAGGGCTACTGAAGCTTTCTTT	TRBV20-1	TRBJ1-1	NA	11	NA
CASSYLSSSTDTQYF	TGTGCCAGCAGTTATCTCTCATCCTCCACAGATACGCAGTATTTT	TRBV27	TRBJ2-3	NA	15	many
CASSPRTVLNQPQHF	TGCGCCAGCAGCCCCCGGACAGTTCTCAATCAGCCCCAGCATTTT	TRBV4-1	TRBJ1-5	NA	15	few
CASSPLAGVTGELFF	TGTGCCAGCAGCCCTCTAGCGGGAGTTACCGGGGAGCTGTTTTTT	TRBV6-2/TRBV6-3	TRBJ2-2	TRBD2	15	few
CASSAHLPRITYEQYF	TGTGCCAGCAGCGCCCATCTCCCTCGGATTACCTACGAGCAGTACTTC	TRBV21-1	TRBJ2-7	NA	16	NA
CASSQGAGHNEQFF	TGCGCCAGCAGCCAAGGAGCGGGTCACAATGAGCAGTTCTTC	TRBV4-3	TRBJ2-1	NA	14	many